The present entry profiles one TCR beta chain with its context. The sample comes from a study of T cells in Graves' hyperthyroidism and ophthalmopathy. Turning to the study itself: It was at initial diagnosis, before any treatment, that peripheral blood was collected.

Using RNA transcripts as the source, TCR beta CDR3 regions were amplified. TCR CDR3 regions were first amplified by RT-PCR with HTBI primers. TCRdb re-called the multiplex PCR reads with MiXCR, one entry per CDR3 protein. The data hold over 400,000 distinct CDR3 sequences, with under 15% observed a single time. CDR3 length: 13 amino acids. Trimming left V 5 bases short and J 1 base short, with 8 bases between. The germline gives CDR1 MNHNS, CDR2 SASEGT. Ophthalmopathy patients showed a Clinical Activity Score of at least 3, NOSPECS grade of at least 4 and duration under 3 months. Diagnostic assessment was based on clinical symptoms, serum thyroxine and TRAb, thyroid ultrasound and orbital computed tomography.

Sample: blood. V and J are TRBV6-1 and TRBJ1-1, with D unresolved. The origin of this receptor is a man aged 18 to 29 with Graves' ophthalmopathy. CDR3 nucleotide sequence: TGTGCCAGCAGTCAGTGGGGGAACACTGAAGCTTTCTTT. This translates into CASSQWGNTEAFF.